This is a list of T cell receptor beta chains from one sample in a study of T cell responses to AZD1222 COVID-19 vaccine. Sequencing used immunoSEQ multiplex PCR; TCRdb keeps in-frame clones, though not all of them. The data hold under 70,000 clones, with roughly 84% observed a single time. Sequenced material: peripheral blood, taken on day 0 of AZD1222 vaccination. Every receptor here comes from an adult in good health. The CDR3 runs from the conserved cysteine through the conserved F or W. Fields, in order: clone size, CDR3 length, D gene, J gene, V gene, CDR3 protein, CDR3 DNA. D genes are given only for firm matches. A row's size may be missing; if present it is once, few, many or a size class.

clone size: .
CDR3 length: 12
D gene: TRBD1
J gene: TRBJ1-2
V gene: TRBV12-3/TRBV12-4
CDR3 protein: CASTSTGNGYTF
CDR3 DNA: TGTGCCAGCACTTCGACAGGGAATGGCTACACCTTC

clone size: .
CDR3 length: 17
D gene: TRBD1
J gene: TRBJ1-5
V gene: TRBV25-1
CDR3 protein: CASSDPPGQALNQPQHF
CDR3 DNA: TGTGCCAGCAGTGACCCCCCTGGACAGGCACTCAATCAGCCCCAGCATTTT

clone size: .
CDR3 length: 15
D gene: .
J gene: TRBJ1-5
V gene: TRBV19
CDR3 protein: CASSPNRNVYQPQHF
CDR3 DNA: TGTGCCAGTAGTCCCAACCGAAACGTTTATCAGCCCCAGCATTTT

clone size: once
CDR3 length: 13
D gene: .
J gene: TRBJ2-7
V gene: TRBV4-3
CDR3 protein: CASSPDHSYEQYF
CDR3 DNA: TGCGCCAGCAGCCCGGACCACTCCTACGAGCAGTACTTC

clone size: once
CDR3 length: 14
D gene: .
J gene: TRBJ1-2
V gene: TRBV19
CDR3 protein: CASRSGTSLYGYTF
CDR3 DNA: TGTGCCAGTAGATCCGGGACTTCCCTTTATGGCTACACCTTC

clone size: once
CDR3 length: 15
D gene: .
J gene: TRBJ2-2
V gene: TRBV11-1
CDR3 protein: CASSLRAANTGELFF
CDR3 DNA: TGTGCCAGCAGCTTACGTGCGGCCAACACCGGGGAGCTGTTTTTT

clone size: .
CDR3 length: 15
D gene: .
J gene: TRBJ1-5
V gene: TRBV11-2
CDR3 protein: CASSLRAGGNQPQHF
CDR3 DNA: TGTGCCAGCAGCTTGAGGGCAGGGGGCAATCAGCCCCAGCATTTT

clone size: .
CDR3 length: 17
D gene: TRBD2
J gene: TRBJ2-3
V gene: TRBV7-3
CDR3 protein: CASSFLAGDVSTDTQYF
CDR3 DNA: TGTGCCAGCAGCTTCCTAGCGGGAGATGTTAGCACAGATACGCAGTATTTT

clone size: .
CDR3 length: 12
D gene: .
J gene: TRBJ2-5
V gene: TRBV20-1
CDR3 protein: CSASPTGETQYF
CDR3 DNA: TGCAGTGCCAGTCCCACTGGAGAGACCCAGTACTTC

clone size: .
CDR3 length: 16
D gene: TRBD1
J gene: TRBJ2-1
V gene: TRBV4-3
CDR3 protein: CASSHLRGQGEDEQFF
CDR3 DNA: TGCGCCAGCAGCCATCTCCGGGGACAGGGTGAGGATGAGCAGTTCTTC

clone size: .
CDR3 length: 16
D gene: TRBD2
J gene: TRBJ2-1
V gene: TRBV7-6
CDR3 protein: CASSLLVGLDHNEQFF
CDR3 DNA: TGTGCCAGCAGCTTACTGGTTGGACTAGACCACAATGAGCAGTTCTTC

clone size: .
CDR3 length: 15
D gene: TRBD1
J gene: TRBJ2-7
V gene: TRBV6-2/TRBV6-3
CDR3 protein: CASSHGGTGSREQYF
CDR3 DNA: TGTGCCAGCAGCCACGGAGGGACAGGGAGCCGCGAGCAGTACTTC

clone size: .
CDR3 length: 10
D gene: .
J gene: TRBJ2-1
V gene: TRBV10-1
CDR3 protein: CASLPDEQFF
CDR3 DNA: TGCGCCAGCCTCCCGGATGAGCAGTTCTTC

clone size: .
CDR3 length: 17
D gene: TRBD2
J gene: TRBJ2-1
V gene: TRBV3-1/TRBV3-2
CDR3 protein: CASSQATSGVFYNEQFF
CDR3 DNA: TGTGCCAGCAGCCAAGCAACTAGCGGGGTTTTTTACAATGAGCAGTTCTTC

clone size: .
CDR3 length: 16
D gene: .
J gene: TRBJ1-1
V gene: TRBV19
CDR3 protein: CASIRTPRPMNTEAFF
CDR3 DNA: TGTGCCAGTATACGGACACCACGCCCCATGAACACTGAAGCTTTCTTT

clone size: .
CDR3 length: 12
D gene: .
J gene: TRBJ1-6
V gene: TRBV13
CDR3 protein: CASSLGGSPLHF
CDR3 DNA: TGTGCCAGCAGCCTCGGCGGATCACCCCTCCACTTT

clone size: .
CDR3 length: 15
D gene: .
J gene: TRBJ2-7
V gene: TRBV2
CDR3 protein: CASSEYFGLSYEQYF
CDR3 DNA: TGTGCCAGCAGTGAATATTTCGGGTTATCCTACGAGCAGTACTTC

clone size: .
CDR3 length: 16
D gene: .
J gene: TRBJ2-3
V gene: TRBV15
CDR3 protein: CATSTSRGTGTDTQYF
CDR3 DNA: TGTGCCACCAGCACATCCCGGGGGACAGGCACAGATACGCAGTATTTT

clone size: .
CDR3 length: 13
D gene: .
J gene: TRBJ1-1
V gene: TRBV18
CDR3 protein: CASSPQTDTEAFF
CDR3 DNA: TGTGCCAGCTCACCACAGACAGACACTGAAGCTTTCTTT

clone size: .
CDR3 length: 15
D gene: TRBD1
J gene: TRBJ2-2
V gene: TRBV7-9
CDR3 protein: CASSPGTANTGELFF
CDR3 DNA: TGTGCCAGCAGCCCCGGGACAGCGAACACCGGGGAGCTGTTTTTT

clone size: .
CDR3 length: 21
D gene: .
J gene: TRBJ1-3
V gene: TRBV4-2
CDR3 protein: CASSHQNPTGLGDGSGNTIYF
CDR3 DNA: TGTGCCAGCAGCCACCAAAACCCCACAGGATTGGGGGACGGCTCTGGAAACACCATATATTTT

clone size: once
CDR3 length: 15
D gene: .
J gene: TRBJ2-7
V gene: TRBV9
CDR3 protein: CASSVGGGGQYEQYF
CDR3 DNA: TGTGCCAGCAGCGTAGGTGGCGGGGGACAGTACGAGCAGTACTTC

clone size: .
CDR3 length: 13
D gene: .
J gene: TRBJ1-1
V gene: TRBV20-1
CDR3 protein: CSASQGIGTEAFF
CDR3 DNA: TGCAGTGCTAGTCAGGGGATAGGGACTGAAGCTTTCTTT

clone size: .
CDR3 length: 13
D gene: .
J gene: TRBJ1-1
V gene: TRBV18
CDR3 protein: CASSPQGGSEAFF
CDR3 DNA: TGTGCCAGCTCACCACAAGGGGGATCTGAAGCTTTCTTT

clone size: .
CDR3 length: 15
D gene: .
J gene: TRBJ1-6
V gene: TRBV19
CDR3 protein: CASSINPANNSPLHF
CDR3 DNA: TGTGCCAGTAGTATTAACCCTGCGAATAATTCACCCCTCCACTTT

clone size: .
CDR3 length: 13
D gene: .
J gene: TRBJ2-3
V gene: TRBV12-3/TRBV12-4
CDR3 protein: CASSPGRTDTQYF
CDR3 DNA: TGTGCCAGCAGTCCAGGACGCACAGATACGCAGTATTTT

clone size: few
CDR3 length: 18
D gene: TRBD1
J gene: TRBJ1-1
V gene: TRBV18
CDR3 protein: CASSPPMGTGFMNTEAFF
CDR3 DNA: TGTGCCAGCTCACCACCGATGGGGACAGGGTTCATGAACACTGAAGCTTTCTTT

clone size: .
CDR3 length: 14
D gene: .
J gene: TRBJ2-1
V gene: TRBV27
CDR3 protein: CASSLRGHYNEQFF
CDR3 DNA: TGTGCCAGCAGTTTAAGAGGACACTACAATGAGCAGTTCTTC

clone size: .
CDR3 length: 13
D gene: .
J gene: TRBJ1-4
V gene: TRBV6-6
CDR3 protein: CASSSTGPEKLFF
CDR3 DNA: TGTGCCAGCAGTTCTACAGGGCCAGAAAAACTGTTTTTT